The rows below give T cell receptor beta chains drawn from one sample of a study of blood T cell repertoires in COVID-19. Measured with immunoSEQ multiplex PCR; TCRdb has only the in-frame clones, and not every one. The sample shows 35,000 to 40,000 clones, roughly 80% of them seen only once. What was sequenced was peripheral blood. Receptors originate from a human donor with acute or convalescent COVID-19. The donor label of this sample is uncertain. Each CDR3 is given with its conserved first and last residue.

j_call: TRBJ2-7; v_call: TRBV12-3/TRBV12-4; cdr3_aa: CASGQQGAREQYF
j_call: TRBJ2-5; v_call: TRBV28; cdr3_aa: CASSSVLSTSGGALETQYF
j_call: TRBJ2-6; v_call: TRBV5-1; cdr3_aa: CASSLGLAGSGANVLTF
j_call: TRBJ1-5; v_call: TRBV2; cdr3_aa: CASSSNRGNQPQHF
j_call: TRBJ1-2; v_call: TRBV18; cdr3_aa: CASSPEGYGYTF
j_call: TRBJ1-5; v_call: TRBV16; cdr3_aa: CASSQSAASNQPQHF
j_call: TRBJ2-3; v_call: TRBV6-4; cdr3_aa: CASSGDRGPSTDTQYF
j_call: TRBJ2-2; v_call: TRBV6-2/TRBV6-3; cdr3_aa: CASSTIRKGTGELFF
j_call: TRBJ2-2; v_call: TRBV5-6; cdr3_aa: CASSLGQGLTGELFF
j_call: TRBJ2-1; v_call: TRBV5-1; cdr3_aa: CASSLGGDEQFF
j_call: TRBJ1-2; v_call: TRBV15; cdr3_aa: CATSRDATGGLNGYTF
j_call: TRBJ2-5; v_call: TRBV5-4; cdr3_aa: CASSTYSRQETQYF
j_call: TRBJ2-1; v_call: TRBV2; cdr3_aa: CASRNRAGDEQFF
j_call: TRBJ2-5; v_call: TRBV4-2; cdr3_aa: CASSQSRGTQYF